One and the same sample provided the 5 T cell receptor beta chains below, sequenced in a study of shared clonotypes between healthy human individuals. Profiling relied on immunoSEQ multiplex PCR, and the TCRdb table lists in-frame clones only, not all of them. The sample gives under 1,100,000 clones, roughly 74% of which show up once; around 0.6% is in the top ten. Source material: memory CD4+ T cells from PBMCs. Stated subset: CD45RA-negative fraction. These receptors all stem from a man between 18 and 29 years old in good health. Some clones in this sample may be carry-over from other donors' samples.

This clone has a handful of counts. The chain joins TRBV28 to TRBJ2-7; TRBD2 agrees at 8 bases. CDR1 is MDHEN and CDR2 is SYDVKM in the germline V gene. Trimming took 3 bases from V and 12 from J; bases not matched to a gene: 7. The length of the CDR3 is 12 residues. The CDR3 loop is CASSLSKREWYF. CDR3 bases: TGTGCCAGCAGTTTGTCCAAGCGGGAGTGGTACTTC. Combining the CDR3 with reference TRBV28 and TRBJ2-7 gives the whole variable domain DVKVTQSSRYLVKRTGEKVFLECVQDMDHENMFWYRQDPGLGLRLIYFSYDVKMKEKGDIPEGYSVSREKKERFSLILESASTNQTSMYLCASSLSKREWYFGPGTRLTVT.

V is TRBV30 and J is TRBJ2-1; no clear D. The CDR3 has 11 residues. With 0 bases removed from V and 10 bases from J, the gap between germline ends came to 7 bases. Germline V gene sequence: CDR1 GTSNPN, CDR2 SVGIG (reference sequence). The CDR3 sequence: CAWSVASEQFF. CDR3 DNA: TGTGCCTGGAGTGTAGCGAGCGAGCAGTTCTTC.

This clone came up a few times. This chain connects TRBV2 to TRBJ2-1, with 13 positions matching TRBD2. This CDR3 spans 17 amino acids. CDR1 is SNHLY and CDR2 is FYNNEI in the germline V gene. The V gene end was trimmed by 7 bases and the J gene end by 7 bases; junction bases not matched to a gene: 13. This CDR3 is CASISPAGLAGRNEQFF. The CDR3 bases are TGTGCCAGCATCTCCCCTGCGGGACTAGCGGGACGAAATGAGCAGTTCTTC. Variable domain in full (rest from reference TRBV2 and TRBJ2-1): EPEVTQTPSHQVTQMGQEVILRCVPISNHLYFYWYRQILGQKVEFLVSFYNNEISEKSEIFDDQFSVERPDGSNFTLKIRSTKLEDSAMYFCASISPAGLAGRNEQFFGPGTRLTVL.

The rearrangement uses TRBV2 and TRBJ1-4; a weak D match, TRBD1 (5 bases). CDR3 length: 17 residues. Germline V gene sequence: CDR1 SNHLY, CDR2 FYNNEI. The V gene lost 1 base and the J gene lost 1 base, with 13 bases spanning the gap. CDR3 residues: CASSEEGTGRTNEKLFF. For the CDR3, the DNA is TGTGCCAGCAGTGAAGAGGGGACGGGTAGAACTAATGAAAAACTGTTTTTT.

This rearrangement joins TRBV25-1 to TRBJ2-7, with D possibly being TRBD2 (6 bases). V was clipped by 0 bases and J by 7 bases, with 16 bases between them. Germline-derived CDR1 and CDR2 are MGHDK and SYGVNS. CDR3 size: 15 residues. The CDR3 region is CASSEYIGGEGEQYF. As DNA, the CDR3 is TGTGCCAGCAGTGAATATATCGGGGGTGAAGGGGAGCAGTACTTC.